This T cell receptor beta chain is drawn from a study of blood T cell repertoires in COVID-19. As for the study in general: The United States, Italy and Spain were the sources of the acute and convalescent COVID-19 samples. PBMCs, B-cell-depleted T cells, or T cells provided the cDNA or gDNA that made up the material.

J was trimmed by 4 bases and V by 5 bases; bases with no gene match: 11. The CDR3 has 17 amino acids. Per the germline V gene, CDR1 is MDHEN and CDR2 is SYDVKM. Methods used by the authors: Counts of nucleated cells, estimated from reference gene primer amplification, were obtained. Using immunoSEQ multiplex PCR, the repertoire was profiled, and TCRdb retains in-frame clones only, with some absent. V, J and clone size derive from that table, while D and trimming were established from the DNA sequence. The sample consists of roughly 87,000 clones, 84% of them appearing once. Sequenced input: peripheral blood. This TCR came from a woman aged 55-70 years with acute or convalescent COVID-19. The V gene is TRBV28, the J gene TRBJ1-1; the match to TRBD1 covers 12 bases. The CDR3 sequence is CASSLTRDRGLSTEAFF. The CDR3 DNA is TGTGCCAGCAGTCTAACCCGGGACAGGGGGCTGAGCACTGAAGCTTTCTTT. Combining the CDR3 with reference TRBV28 and TRBJ1-1 gives the whole variable domain DVKVTQSSRYLVKRTGEKVFLECVQDMDHENMFWYRQDPGLGLRLIYFSYDVKMKEKGDIPEGYSVSREKKERFSLILESASTNQTSMYLCASSLTRDRGLSTEAFFGQGTRLTVV.